These 29 T cell receptor beta chains originate from one sample sequenced in a study of T cell clonotyping in hematopoietic cell transplantation (dated by TCRdb to the early 2020s). This specimen's time point label, interpreted: recipient sample about 28 days before transplant, after cytoreduction. The library was built by means of the immunoSEQ multiplex PCR assay. Entries here come from immuneACCESS through TCRdb and include only in-frame sequences with V and J called. Some clones fail to appear in such tables; in the studies checked, an unresolved V gene covers under half of the shortfall, and the cause of the remainder is unknown. The sample includes over 10,000 clones, with approximately 80% observed a single time. The ten largest clones take up about 15% of the sample. The starting material was peripheral blood mononuclear cells, obtained before stem cell transplant. All receptors come from a man in his sixties with acute myeloid leukemia. Some clones in this sample may be carry-over from other donors' samples.

The J gene is TRBJ2-7, the V gene TRBV7-9; 7 bases match TRBD1. Losses at the gene ends were 6 bases for V and 3 bases for J; bases not matched to a gene: 11. Looked up from germline, CDR1 is SEHNR and CDR2 is FQNEAQ (reference sequence). There are 15 residues in the CDR3. The CDR3 coding sequence is TGTGCCAGCAGTCCTAAGGGGACAGCACTCTACGAGCAGTACTTC. Amino acid sequence: CASSPKGTALYEQYF. Using reference TRBV7-9 and TRBJ2-7 for the parts outside the CDR3, the full variable domain is DTGVSQNPRHKITKRGQNVTFRCDPISEHNRLYWYRQTLGQGPEFLTYFQNEAQLEKSRLLSDRFSAERPKGSFSTLEIQRTEQGDSAMYLCASSPKGTALYEQYFGPGTRLTVT.

V usage is TRBV13 and J usage is TRBJ2-1; 7 bases are a match to TRBD1. Germline V gene lookup returns CDR1 PRHDT and CDR2 FYEKMQ (reference sequence). CDR3 length: 14 residues. The ends lost 3 bases at V and 7 bases at J; junction bases unmatched: 6. The CDR3 region is CASSFGRGWNEQFF. The DNA for the CDR3 is TGTGCCAGCAGCTTCGGCAGGGGGTGGAATGAGCAGTTCTTC.

The chain is built from TRBV5-1 and TRBJ1-1; D not certain. The V gene's germline CDR1 is SGHRS and CDR2 YFSETQ. CDR3 length: 14 residues. V lost 0 bases, J lost 4 bases, and 10 bases lay in between. The DNA for the CDR3 is TGCGCCAGCAGCTTGGCGGAGGGCGTCACTGAAGCTTTCTTT. This codes for CASSLAEGVTEAFF.

The J gene is TRBJ1-6, the V gene TRBV6-5; 8 nucleotides agree with TRBD1. V dropped 4 bases and J dropped 10; count of bases not matched to a gene: 9. Germline values: CDR1 MNHEY, CDR2 SVGAGI. The CDR3 sequence is 15 residues long. CDR3 DNA sequence: TGTGCCAGCAGTTCCGTGACAGGGGCCGGCTCACCCCTCCACTTT. Residues: CASSSVTGAGSPLHF.

V is TRBV19 and J is TRBJ1-3, with 9 positions matching TRBD1. This CDR3 has 15 residues. The ends lost 4 bases at V and 2 bases at J; junction bases unmatched: 3. CDR1 is LNHDA, CDR2 SQIVND, per germline (reference sequence). This CDR3 reads CASSTRQGAGNTIYF. DNA for the CDR3: TGTGCCAGTAGTACACGACAGGGGGCTGGAAACACCATATATTTT. Full variable domain (missing parts from reference TRBV19 and TRBJ1-3): DGGITQSPKYLFRKEGQNVTLSCEQNLNHDAMYWYRQDPGQGLRLIYYSQIVNDFQKGDIAEGYSVSREKKESFPLTVTSAQKNPTAFYLCASSTRQGAGNTIYFGEGSWLTVV.

This chain links TRBV19 with TRBJ2-4; weak D call: TRBD2 (6 bases). Trimming removed 5 bases from V and 4 bases from J, with 12 bases in between. Germline V gene lookup returns CDR1 LNHDA and CDR2 SQIVND (reference sequence). The CDR3 loop spans 14 amino acids. CDR3 in amino acids: CASSSTGRKNIQYF. The CDR3 nucleotides are TGTGCCAGTAGTTCAACCGGGAGAAAAAACATTCAGTACTTC.

V is TRBV18 and J is TRBJ2-7; D is possibly TRBD1 or TRBD2 (6 bases each). Germline V CDR1 and CDR2: KGHSH, LQKENI. The V end lost 3 bases, the J end lost 0 bases, and 15 bases lay between the germline ends. The CDR3 is 16 amino acids. CDR3: CASSPLEGDLSYEQYF. CDR3 sequence (DNA): TGTGCCAGCTCACCGCTGGAGGGGGACCTCTCCTACGAGCAGTACTTC.

The rearrangement joins TRBV5-1 to TRBJ1-6; no reliable D call. CDR1 and CDR2 from the germline V gene are SGHRS and YFSETQ. This CDR3 is 14 amino acids long. The V gene lost 0 bases and the J gene lost 10 bases, with 11 bases spanning the gap. Written as DNA, the CDR3 is TGCGCCAGCAGCTTGGACAGTAGAATCTCACCCCTCCACTTT. Translating gives CASSLDSRISPLHF.

This chain links TRBV5-6 with TRBJ1-5; D ambiguous. Trimming removed 3 bases from V and 5 bases from J, with 6 bases in between. Germline values: CDR1 SGHDT, CDR2 YYEEEE. CDR3 length equals 12 residues. CDR3 protein: CASSSLDQPQHF. CDR3 coding DNA: TGTGCCAGCAGCTCGCTGGATCAGCCCCAGCATTTT.

The chain employs TRBV19 and TRBJ2-1; 10 nucleotides match TRBD2. V gave up 3 bases and J gave up 2 bases; unmatched junction bases: 1. Germline CDR1 LNHDA, CDR2 SQIVND (reference sequence). The length of the CDR3 is 15 residues. The CDR3 is CASSITSGAYNEQFF. CDR3 nucleotides: TGTGCCAGTAGTATTACTAGCGGGGCCTACAATGAGCAGTTCTTC.

The J gene is TRBJ1-2, the V gene TRBV7-2; D is undetermined. V lost 4 bases and J 0 bases, leaving 9 bases between the germline ends. CDR1 is SGHTA and CDR2 is FQGNSA in the germline V gene. CDR3 length equals 14 residues. In nucleotides, the CDR3 is TGTGCCAGCAGCTCTTGGACGGCTAACTATGGCTACACCTTC. Translating it yields CASSSWTANYGYTF.

The J gene is TRBJ2-1, the V gene TRBV5-1; 14 bases are a match to TRBD2. The CDR3 has 19 residues. Germline CDR1 reads SGHRS; CDR2 reads YFSETQ. V was pared by 3 bases and J by 0 bases, with 8 bases of the junction left unmatched. CDR3 loop: CASSSTGTSGGSSYNEQFF. The CDR3 bases are TGCGCCAGCAGCTCTACCGGGACTAGCGGGGGAAGCTCCTACAATGAGCAGTTCTTC.

The V call is TRBV7-3, the J call TRBJ1-5; 7 nucleotides line up with TRBD1. V shed 5 bases and J 7 bases; nucleotides not matched to a gene: 8. Germline CDR1 SGHTA, CDR2 FQGTGA. The CDR3 extends over 14 amino acids. For the CDR3, the DNA is TGTGCCAGCAGCGCTAGGACAGGAAAACAGCCCCAGCATTTT. Its translation: CASSARTGKQPQHF.

The V call is TRBV5-1, the J call TRBJ1-2, with D maybe TRBD1 (5 bases). The CDR3 loop spans 14 amino acids. In germline, CDR1 is SGHRS, CDR2 YFSETQ. V was shortened by 0 bases and J by 7 bases, with 13 bases between the two germline ends. This CDR3 is CASSLESSGGGYTF. The CDR3 DNA reads as TGCGCCAGCAGCTTGGAGAGTTCTGGGGGTGGCTACACCTTC.

This clone appeared a few times. The V gene is TRBV7-5, the J gene TRBJ1-3; the table's D call, TRBD1, was not checked against the DNA. TRBV7-5 counts as a pseudogene. The length of the CDR3 is 13 residues. CDR3 residues: CASSWDRENTIYF. The DNA for the CDR3 is TGCGCCAGCAGCTGGGACAGAGAAAACACCATATATTTT.

This clone was seen only a few times. The chain recombines TRBV19 with TRBJ2-3; TRBD1 aligns across 8 bases. Per germline, CDR1 LNHDA and CDR2 SQIVND (reference sequence). CDR3 length equals 14 residues. The J segment lost 5 bases and the V segment lost 6 bases, leaving 7 bases of the junction unmatched. CDR3 nucleotides: TGTGCCAGTAGAGAGACAGGGGCTGGAGATACGCAGTATTTT. Protein product: CASRETGAGDTQYF.

This clone was counted between two and nine times. At one of its ends the junction is not consistent with the germline gene, which may arise from a read error. This chain links TRBV7-7 with TRBJ2-1; 8 positions agree with TRBD1. CDR3 length: 13 amino acids. Germline CDR1 is SSHAT and CDR2 is FNYEAQ (reference sequence). The CDR3 DNA is TGTGCTAGCAGCCCGGGACAGGCCTATGAGCAGTTCTTC. It translates to CASSPGQAYEQFF.

A note on this clone: A junction boundary mismatches the germline segment, possibly from a read error. The chain is built from TRBV10-3 and TRBJ2-7; maybe TRBD2 (5 bases). The CDR3 is 15 amino acids. Germline V gives CDR1 ENHRY, CDR2 SYGVKD. CDR3 in amino acids: CTISGQEGNYYEQYF. The CDR3 DNA reads TGTACCATCAGTGGGCAAGAGGGTAATTACTACGAGCAGTACTTC.

This clone showed up just a few times. The chain has TRBV30 and TRBJ1-1, with 9 bases matching TRBD1. Germline V gives CDR1 GTSNPN, CDR2 SVGIG (reference sequence). The CDR3 sequence is 13 residues long. Trimming took 8 bases from V and 3 from J; bases not matched to a gene: 7. The CDR3 sequence: CATSTGGHTEAFF. CDR3 sequence (DNA): TGTGCCACTTCGACAGGGGGTCACACTGAAGCTTTCTTT.

The count of this clone is one. The chain carries TRBV7-9 and TRBJ1-4, with 11 bases fitting TRBD1. V was pared by 4 bases and J by 5 bases, with 0 bases of the junction left unmatched. Germline CDR1 is SEHNR and CDR2 is FQNEAQ (reference sequence). The CDR3 runs to 14 residues. The DNA of the CDR3 is TGTGCCAGCAGCTGGGACAGGGGGAATGAAAAACTGTTTTTT. It yields the protein CASSWDRGNEKLFF.

The chain has TRBV7-5 and TRBJ1-2; the listed D gene, TRBD1, was not tested against the DNA. TRBV7-5 constitutes a pseudogene. The CDR3 is 16 residues long. In DNA form, the CDR3 reads TGTGCCAGAAACAGCCCACTCCGATTAGGGGATTATGGCTACACCTTC. It codes for CARNSPLRLGDYGYTF.

The J gene is TRBJ1-5, the V gene TRBV19; tentative D call: TRBD1 (6 bases). Germline V gene lookup returns CDR1 LNHDA and CDR2 SQIVND (reference sequence). Deletions cut 6 bases from V and 7 bases from J, with 16 bases between. This CDR3 region has 14 residues. The chain's CDR3 is CASSRKGVHQPQHF. The CDR3 coding sequence is TGTGCCAGTAGCCGTAAGGGGGTCCACCAGCCCCAGCATTTT.

The rearrangement uses TRBV5-1 and TRBJ2-1, with D possibly matching TRBD2 (6 bases). Germline CDR1 SGHRS, CDR2 YFSETQ. The germline V and J ends were trimmed by 1 base and 7 bases, with 18 bases remaining between them. CDR3 size: 16 residues. This chain's CDR3 is CASSLTPGLPENEQFF. DNA of the CDR3: TGCGCCAGCAGCTTGACGCCGGGACTCCCAGAGAATGAGCAGTTCTTC.

Notes on this clone: The germline gene is not matched at one end of the junction; a read error may be the cause. V gene TRBV2 combines with J gene TRBJ2-1, with D perhaps matching TRBD1 (6 bases). Germline assignment: CDR1 SNHLY and CDR2 FYNNEI. The CDR3 runs to 10 residues. The DNA for the CDR3 is TGTGCCAGCAGTACGGCAGGGGTGATCTTC. Translation: CASSTAGVIF.

The rearrangement uses TRBV6-6 and TRBJ1-2, with 9 bases lining up with TRBD1. CDR3 length: 12 residues. Looked up from germline, CDR1 is MNHNY and CDR2 is SVGAGI (reference sequence). Unmatched junction bases numbered 4, after V lost 6 bases and J lost 8 bases. The CDR3 coding sequence is TGTGCCAGCAGAGAGACAGGGGGAGGCTACACCTTC. It encodes CASRETGGGYTF.

The J gene is TRBJ2-1, the V gene TRBV5-4; D is unresolved. V shed 0 bases and J shed 4 bases, with 5 bases lying between them. The V gene's germline CDR1 is SGHNT and CDR2 YYREEE (reference sequence). CDR3 length equals 13 residues. CDR3 region: CASSLVGYNEQFF. The CDR3 region has the DNA TGTGCCAGCAGCTTGGTCGGTTACAATGAGCAGTTCTTC.

V gene TRBV19 combines with J gene TRBJ1-1; 7 bases map to TRBD1. Germline V gene data show CDR1 as LNHDA and CDR2 as SQIVND (reference sequence). The CDR3 loop spans 16 amino acids. V shed 4 bases and J 4 bases; nucleotides not matched to a gene: 12. This chain's CDR3 is CASSRELRQGPTEAFF. The CDR3 DNA follows: TGTGCCAGTAGTAGAGAGTTGAGACAGGGTCCCACTGAAGCTTTCTTT.

In this sample, this clone turned up a few times. The rearrangement uses TRBV10-3 and TRBJ2-5, with D possibly being TRBD2 (6 bases). Matching the DNA end better, TRBJ2-7 makes the J call doubtful. The CDR3 is 15 amino acids. Germline V gene data show CDR1 as ENHRY and CDR2 as SYGVKD. CDR3 in amino acids: CAISELGVQGGEQYF. The CDR3 DNA reads TGTGCCATCAGTGAGTTGGGGGTGCAGGGAGGCGAGCAGTACTTC.

This clone was seen a single time. This sequence joins TRBV6-5 and TRBJ2-5; no reliable D call. The CDR3 length is 13 residues. Deletions cut 3 bases from V and 5 bases from J, with 10 bases between. Germline V gives CDR1 MNHEY, CDR2 SVGAGI. The DNA for the CDR3 is TGTGCCAGCAGTTATTGGGCCGGGGAGACCCAGTACTTC. Translation: CASSYWAGETQYF.